The 4 T cell receptor beta chains presented below share a single source sample, sequenced in a study of identical twins. TCRdb redid the calling of the 5' RACE reads with MiXCR, one entry per CDR3 protein. The table records a few hundred thousand distinct CDR3 sequences, roughly 15% of them present only once. The sample was also reused in another study, on yellow fever vaccine responses in identical twins.

Sequencing was performed on CD4+ T cells sorted from blood. These receptors were taken from a woman aged 18-30 years in good health.

The chain links TRBV5-5 to TRBJ1-2, with D possibly being TRBD1 (6 bases). Germline CDR1 is SGHKS and CDR2 is YYEKEE (reference sequence). This CDR3 is 13 amino acids long. Trimming removed 5 bases from V and 5 bases from J, with 13 bases in between. In nucleotides, the CDR3 is TGTGCCAGCAGTATCCGACAGGCATATGGCTACACCTTC. It codes for CASSIRQAYGYTF.

This clonotype was counted at least ten times. This rearrangement joins TRBV5-1 to TRBJ1-1, with D possibly TRBD1 on 5 matching bases. CDR1 SGHRS and CDR2 YFSETQ come from the germline V gene. The ends were cut back, 7 bases at V and 0 bases at J, with 10 bases in the middle. The CDR3 runs to 13 residues. The CDR3 reads CASRDLLNTEAFF. CDR3 DNA sequence: TGCGCCAGCCGGGACCTACTGAACACTGAAGCTTTCTTT.

The V call is TRBV12-3 or TRBV12-4, the J call TRBJ2-1, with D possibly TRBD1 on 6 matching bases. The V and J ends lost 3 bases and 10 bases respectively, with 16 bases between them. The CDR3 loop spans 14 amino acids. This CDR3 reads CASSLGALLGEQFF. The CDR3 DNA follows: TGTGCCAGCAGTTTGGGGGCCCTGCTCGGGGAGCAGTTCTTC.

This clonotype appeared a few times. The rearrangement joins TRBV20-1 to TRBJ2-2; TRBD1 is a possible D gene (5 bases). Germline CDR1 and CDR2: DFQATT and SNEGSKA (reference sequence). V dropped 2 bases and J dropped 6 bases, with 7 bases sitting between them. The CDR3 is 12 residues long. CDR3 region: CSARRGAGELFF. DNA for the CDR3: TGCAGTGCTAGAAGGGGTGCCGGGGAGCTGTTTTTT.